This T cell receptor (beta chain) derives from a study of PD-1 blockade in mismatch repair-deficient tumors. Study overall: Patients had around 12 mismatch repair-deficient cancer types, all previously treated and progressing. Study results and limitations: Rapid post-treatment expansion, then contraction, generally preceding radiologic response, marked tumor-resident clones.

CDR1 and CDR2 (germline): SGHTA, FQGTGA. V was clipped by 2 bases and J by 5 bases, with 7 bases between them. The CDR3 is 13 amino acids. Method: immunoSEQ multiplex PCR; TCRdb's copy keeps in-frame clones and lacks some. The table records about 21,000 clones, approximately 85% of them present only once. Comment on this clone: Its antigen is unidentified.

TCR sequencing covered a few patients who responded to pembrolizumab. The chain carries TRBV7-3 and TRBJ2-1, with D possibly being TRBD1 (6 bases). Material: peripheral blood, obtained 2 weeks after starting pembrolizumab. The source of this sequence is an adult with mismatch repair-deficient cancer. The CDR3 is CASSLDRNNEQFF. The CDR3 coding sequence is TGTGCCAGCAGCTTAGACAGGAACAATGAGCAGTTCTTC.